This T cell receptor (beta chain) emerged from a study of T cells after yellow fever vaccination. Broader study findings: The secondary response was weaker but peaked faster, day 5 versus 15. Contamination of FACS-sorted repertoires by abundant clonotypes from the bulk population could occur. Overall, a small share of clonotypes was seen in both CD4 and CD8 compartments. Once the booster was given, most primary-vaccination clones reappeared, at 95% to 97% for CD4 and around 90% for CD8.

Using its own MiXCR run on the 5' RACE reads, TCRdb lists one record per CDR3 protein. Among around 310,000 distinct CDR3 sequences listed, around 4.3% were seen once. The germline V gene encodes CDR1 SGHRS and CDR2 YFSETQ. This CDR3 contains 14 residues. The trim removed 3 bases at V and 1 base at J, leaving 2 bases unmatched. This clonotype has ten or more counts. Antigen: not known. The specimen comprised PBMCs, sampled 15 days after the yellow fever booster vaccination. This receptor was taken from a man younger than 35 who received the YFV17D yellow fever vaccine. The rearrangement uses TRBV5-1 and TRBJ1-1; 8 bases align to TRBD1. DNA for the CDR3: TGCGCCAGCAGCTGGGGACAGGAGAACACTGAAGCTTTCTTT. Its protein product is CASSWGQENTEAFF.